This T cell receptor beta chain was recovered during a study of OX40 agonist ivuxolimab in advanced cancers. Findings and caveats of the study: Some nonresponders additionally presented with little normalized T-cell clonal expansion.

The V gene's germline CDR1 is SQVTM and CDR2 ANQGSEA. The CDR3 is made up of 11 amino acids. The V and J ends lost 7 bases and 10 bases respectively, with 14 bases between them. TCRdb keeps only in-frame clones here, not all; method: immunoSEQ multiplex PCR. This table has fewer than 70,000 clones, approximately 89% appearing once. As to this clone: Its antigen is not identified.

The chain has TRBV29-1 and TRBJ2-1, with D possibly being TRBD1 or TRBD2 (5 bases each). The sample consisted of CD4+ or CD8+ T cells sorted from blood, taken in a trial of the OX40 agonist ivuxolimab. The sequence was obtained from an adult with an advanced solid tumor such as melanoma, head and neck, liver or kidney cancer. CDR3 bases: TGCAGCGCTCGCGAGGGGATCGAGCAGTTCTTC. This codes for CSAREGIEQFF.